The subject of this entry is one T cell receptor (beta chain). TCRdb processed the 5' RACE reads anew with MiXCR; each CDR3 protein has one entry. Altogether about 160,000 distinct CDR3 sequences are present, under 55% being singletons, with the ten largest covering 13% to 15%. The source of the sample is a study of CD8 T cells in ankylosing spondylitis. V lost 10 bases and J 8 bases, leaving 33 bases between the germline ends. Germline V gene lookup returns CDR1 ENHRY and CDR2 SYGVKD. The CDR3 totals 19 residues. Material: synovial fluid, either unsorted or a sorted T cell fraction (not recorded which). The chain links TRBV10-3 to TRBJ2-6, with D possibly being TRBD1 or TRBD2 (5 bases each). This receptor was obtained from a male donor with ankylosing spondylitis. CDR3 bases: TGTGCCAACGACCCCCGGGGCCGTGCTGAGCCGCTGTGGACCAACGTCCTGACTTTC. Its protein product is CANDPRGRAEPLWTNVLTF.